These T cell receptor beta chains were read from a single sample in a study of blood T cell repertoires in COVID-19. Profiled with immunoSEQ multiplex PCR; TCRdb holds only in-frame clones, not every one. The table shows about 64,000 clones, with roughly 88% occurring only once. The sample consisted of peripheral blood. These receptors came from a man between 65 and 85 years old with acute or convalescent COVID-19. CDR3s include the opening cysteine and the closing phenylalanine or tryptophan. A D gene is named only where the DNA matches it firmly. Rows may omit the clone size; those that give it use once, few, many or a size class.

TGTGCTAGTGGTCCACTTCAGCGGGGGCTCCCTCAAGAGCAGTTCTTC CASGPLQRGLPQEQFF 16 TRBV12-5 TRBD2 NA TRBJ2-1
TGCGCCAGCAGGGAAACAGGGATCAAAAACATTCAGTACTTC CASRETGIKNIQYF 14 TRBV10-2 NA NA TRBJ2-4
TGTGCCAGCAGCTTAGGTCTCTACAATGAGCAGTTCTTC CASSLGLYNEQFF 13 TRBV7-8 NA NA TRBJ2-1
TGCGCCAGCAGCCCGGTTCACAGGGCTGCGGACACTGAAGCTTTCTTT CASSPVHRAADTEAFF 16 TRBV5-1 NA NA TRBJ1-1
TGTGCCAGCAGCCGCGCCGGGGGAGGGTACTATGGCTACACCTTC CASSRAGGGYYGYTF 15 TRBV5-4 NA NA TRBJ1-2
TGTGCCAGCAGCCCTCCGGGGTGGGGAGAGACCCAGTACTTC CASSPPGWGETQYF 14 TRBV14 NA NA TRBJ2-5
TGTGCCACGAACTTCGGATCCGGGGGGTTCGCTGAAGCTTTCTTT CATNFGSGGFAEAFF 15 TRBV19 NA few TRBJ1-1
TGTGCCAGCAGCAACCACCTGGGACAGGGGGATAGGTACGAGCAGTACTTC CASSNHLGQGDRYEQYF 17 TRBV7-9 TRBD1 NA TRBJ2-7
TGTGCCACCGGGACAGGGGATGGCTACACCTTC CATGTGDGYTF 11 TRBV10-3 TRBD1 NA TRBJ1-2
TGTGCCAGCAGCTTACAAGCAGCAGGGTTCCAAGAGACCCAGTACTTC CASSLQAAGFQETQYF 16 TRBV7-3 NA once TRBJ2-5
TGTGCCAGCAGCTTAGATGGACAGAGCACAGATACGCAGTATTTT CASSLDGQSTDTQYF 15 TRBV11-3 NA NA TRBJ2-3
TGTGCCAGCAGTGAAACCTACAGGGAGAGCAATCAGCCCCAGCATTTT CASSETYRESNQPQHF 16 TRBV6-1 NA NA TRBJ1-5
TGCGCCAGCAGTCAATCTGATATATCGGGGTGCGGGTCTCAGCCCCAGCATTTT CASSQSDISGCGSQPQHF 18 TRBV23-1 NA NA TRBJ1-5
TGTGCCAGCAGCTCACAGACCTTACGGGGGGGCGAGCAGTACTTC CASSSQTLRGGEQYF 15 TRBV6-5 TRBD2 once TRBJ2-7
TGTGCCAGCAGCTTAGGGGCCGGCTACACAGATACGCAGTATTTT CASSLGAGYTDTQYF 15 TRBV7-2 NA NA TRBJ2-3
TGTGCCAGCAGCTGGGGACAGGGCTACACTGAAGCTTTCTTT CASSWGQGYTEAFF 14 TRBV5-5 TRBD1 NA TRBJ1-1
TGTGCCAGCAGCTTCCCTGACAGGGGGCACACTGAAGCTTTCTTT CASSFPDRGHTEAFF 15 TRBV7-9 TRBD1 NA TRBJ1-1
TGTGCCAGCAGCTTATTTCCGGGGGACAACACTGAAGCTTTCTTT CASSLFPGDNTEAFF 15 TRBV7-9 NA NA TRBJ1-1
TGCGCCAGCAGCCAAGAGGCGTTTTACAGCTCTGGAAACACCATATATTTT CASSQEAFYSSGNTIYF 17 TRBV4-1 NA few TRBJ1-3
TGTGCCAGTAGTATTGGACAGTTTAGCAATCAGCCCCAGCATTTT CASSIGQFSNQPQHF 15 TRBV19 NA NA TRBJ1-5
TGTGCCAGCAACTCGAAAGGGGGCGAGCAGTACTTC CASNSKGGEQYF 12 TRBV5-4 NA NA TRBJ2-7
TGTGCCAGCAGCTTAGGGGGGGGGAGGAATGGCTACACCTTC CASSLGGGRNGYTF 14 TRBV7-2 NA NA TRBJ1-2
TGTGCCAGTAGTAAGGGACAGGGAATCTATCAGCCCCAGCATTTT CASSKGQGIYQPQHF 15 TRBV19 TRBD1 NA TRBJ1-5
TGTGCCAGCAGTTACGACGGGACAGCACACTACACCTTC CASSYDGTAHYTF 13 TRBV6-5 TRBD1 NA TRBJ1-2
TGTGCCAGCAGCCGGAGCGGGGAGCCCGGTGAGCAGTTCTTC CASSRSGEPGEQFF 14 TRBV11-3 TRBD2 NA TRBJ2-1
TGTGCCAGCAGCGGCCAGGTGAACACTGAAGCTTTCTTT CASSGQVNTEAFF 13 TRBV2 NA once TRBJ1-1
TGTGCCAGCTCACCCGCCGGACAGGAGCTATACAATGAGCAGTTCTTC CASSPAGQELYNEQFF 16 TRBV18 TRBD1 NA TRBJ2-1
TGTGCCATCAGTGAGGACAGGGGTGGTGGCTACACCTTC CAISEDRGGGYTF 13 TRBV10-3 TRBD1 NA TRBJ1-2
TGTGCCAGCTCACCGGCAAGGGGGAAACATGGCTACACCTTC CASSPARGKHGYTF 14 TRBV18 NA NA TRBJ1-2
TGTGCCAGCAGTATGAGTTCGGGGGTTGGTGAAAAACTGTTTTTT CASSMSSGVGEKLFF 15 TRBV7-2 NA NA TRBJ1-4
TGTGCCAGCAGTTTTGGGGGCACGGATTCACCCCTCCACTTT CASSFGGTDSPLHF 14 TRBV27 NA NA TRBJ1-6
TGCGCCAGCAGCCCCCGGGGATCGGGTAGGAATCAGCCCCAGCATTTT CASSPRGSGRNQPQHF 16 TRBV4-1 NA NA TRBJ1-5
TGTGCCAGCAGTTCCCGTTTCGGCGAGCAGTACTTC CASSSRFGEQYF 12 TRBV27 NA NA TRBJ2-7
TGCGCCAGCAGCTTGCTTAGCAGGGCAGCTAACTATGGCTACACCTTC CASSLLSRAANYGYTF 16 TRBV5-1 NA NA TRBJ1-2
TGCGCCACCCCAAACGGACAGAGGCGGAGGAGTCATGGAAACACCATATATTTT CATPNGQRRRSHGNTIYF 18 TRBV10-1 NA NA TRBJ1-3
TGTGCCAGCAGTTTAACTCAAGCTAATTCACCCCTCCACTTT CASSLTQANSPLHF 14 TRBV27 NA once TRBJ1-6
TGTGCCAGCCACAAGGGGGGGGGTGGCAATCAGCCCCAGCATTTT CASHKGGGGNQPQHF 15 TRBV28 NA NA TRBJ1-5
TGTGCCATCAGTGATCACAGTTCAGGGAACGAGCAGTACTTC CAISDHSSGNEQYF 14 TRBV10-3 NA NA TRBJ2-7
TGTGCCAGCAGTCTGCGAACAGGATCTGAAAAACTGTTTTTT CASSLRTGSEKLFF 14 TRBV28 NA NA TRBJ1-4
TGCAGCGACGCACAGGGAGGGTACACTGAAGCTTTCTTT CSDAQGGYTEAFF 13 TRBV29-1 NA NA TRBJ1-1
TGTGCCAGTAGTCTCCAGGACAGGGGGCTTAAGCAGCCCCAGCATTTT CASSLQDRGLKQPQHF 16 TRBV19 TRBD1 NA TRBJ1-5
TGCGCCAGCAGCTTGGATCGGGGACAGGGGGCGTGGGAGCAGTACTTC CASSLDRGQGAWEQYF 16 TRBV5-1 TRBD1 NA TRBJ2-7
TGTGCCAGAAGCTGCGGGACTAGCGGGGATAATGGCACAGATACGCAGTATTTT CARSCGTSGDNGTDTQYF 18 TRBV5-3 TRBD2 NA TRBJ2-3
TGTGCCAGCAGCTTCGGGAAGGGGGCGCGAACAAATCAGCCCCAGCATTTT CASSFGKGARTNQPQHF 17 TRBV5-8 TRBD1 few TRBJ1-5
TGTGCCAGCAGCTTCGTACAGGGAATCTATGGCTACACCTTC CASSFVQGIYGYTF 14 TRBV5-6 NA NA TRBJ1-2
TGTGCCAGCAGTCAGAGGGACAGGGCACATTTT CASSQRDRAHF 11 TRBV2 TRBD1 NA TRBJ1-3
TGTGCCAGCAGTGGGGCGCCCGGGGAGCTGTTTTTT CASSGAPGELFF 12 TRBV2 NA NA TRBJ2-2